This T cell receptor beta chain was recovered during a study of shared clonotypes between healthy human individuals. Broader study findings: Rarefaction gave evidence that sorted-subset sequencing remained incomplete despite large depth.

The study ran the assay at deep level. Genomic DNA of each subset was evenly split across several immunoSEQ plates. Replicate sorted-subset PCRs were loaded with 150 to 200 ng DNA, about 30,000 T cell genomes. Assay: immunoSEQ multiplex PCR; the TCRdb copy retains only in-frame clones and omits some. The sample has approximately 2.5 million clones, 93% seen once. Points on this clone: As yet, its antigen is unknown.

This TCR derives from a man aged 18-30 years in good health. Some clones in this sample may be carry-over from other donors' samples. Sequences were obtained from naive CD4+ T cells from PBMCs. Sample subset: CD45RA+ positively selected.

The CDR3 loop reads CASSVGSGMTDTQYF. In DNA, the CDR3 is TGTGCCAGCAGCGTAGGGAGCGGGATGACAGATACGCAGTATTTT. The chain couples TRBV9 to TRBJ2-3; the match to TRBD2 covers 7 bases. The V segment lost 0 bases and the J segment 3 bases; nucleotides outside the gene matches: 4. The germline gives CDR1 SGDLS, CDR2 YYNGEE. This CDR3 spans 15 amino acids.